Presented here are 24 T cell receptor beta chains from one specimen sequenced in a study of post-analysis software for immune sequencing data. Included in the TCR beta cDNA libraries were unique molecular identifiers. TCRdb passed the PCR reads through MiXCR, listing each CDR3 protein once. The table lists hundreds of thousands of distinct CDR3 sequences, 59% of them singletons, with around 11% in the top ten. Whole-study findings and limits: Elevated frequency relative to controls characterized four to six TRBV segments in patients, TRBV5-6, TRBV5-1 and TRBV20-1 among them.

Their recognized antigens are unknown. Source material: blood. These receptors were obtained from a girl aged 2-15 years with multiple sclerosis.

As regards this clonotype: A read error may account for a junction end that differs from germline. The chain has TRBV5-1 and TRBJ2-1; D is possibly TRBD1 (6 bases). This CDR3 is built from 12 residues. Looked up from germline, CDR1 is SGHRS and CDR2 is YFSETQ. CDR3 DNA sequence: TGCGCCAGCAGCACCAGGGGCGATGAGCGGTTCTTC. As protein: CASSTRGDERFF.

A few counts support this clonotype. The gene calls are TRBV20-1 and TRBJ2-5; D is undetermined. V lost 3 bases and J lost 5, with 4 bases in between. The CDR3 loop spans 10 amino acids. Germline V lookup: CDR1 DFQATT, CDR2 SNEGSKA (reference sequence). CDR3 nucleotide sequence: TGCAGTGCTAGGTTTGAGACCCAGTACTTC. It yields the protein CSARFETQYF.

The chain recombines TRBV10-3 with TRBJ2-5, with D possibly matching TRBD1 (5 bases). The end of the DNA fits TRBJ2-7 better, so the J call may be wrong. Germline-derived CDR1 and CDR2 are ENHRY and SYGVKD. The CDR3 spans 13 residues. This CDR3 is CAISLDTSYEQYF. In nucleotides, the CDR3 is TGTGCCATCAGCCTGGACACCTCCTACGAGCAGTACTTC.

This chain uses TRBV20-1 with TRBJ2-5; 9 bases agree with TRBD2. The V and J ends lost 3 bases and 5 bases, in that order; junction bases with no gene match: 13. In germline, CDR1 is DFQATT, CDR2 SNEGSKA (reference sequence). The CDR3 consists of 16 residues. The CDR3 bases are TGCAGTGCTAGGAGCTTTAGCGGGAGAGGGGGTGAGACCCAGTACTTC. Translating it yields CSARSFSGRGGETQYF.

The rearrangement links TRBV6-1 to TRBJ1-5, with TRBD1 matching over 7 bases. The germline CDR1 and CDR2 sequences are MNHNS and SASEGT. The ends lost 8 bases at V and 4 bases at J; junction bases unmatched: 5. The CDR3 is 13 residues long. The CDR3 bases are TGTGCCAGCGATGACAGGGATAATCAGCCCCAGCATTTT. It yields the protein CASDDRDNQPQHF.

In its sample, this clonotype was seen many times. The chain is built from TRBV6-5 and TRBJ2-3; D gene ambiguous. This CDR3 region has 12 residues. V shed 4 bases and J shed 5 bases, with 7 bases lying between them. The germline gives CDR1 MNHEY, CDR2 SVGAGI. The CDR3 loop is CASSSQGDTQYF. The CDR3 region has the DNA TGTGCCAGCAGTTCACAAGGAGATACGCAGTATTTT.

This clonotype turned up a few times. This CDR3 reads CSVGRRISTDTQYF. The DNA of the CDR3 is TGCAGCGTTGGACGGCGGATTAGCACAGATACGCAGTATTTT. V usage is TRBV29-1 and J usage is TRBJ2-3, with D unresolved. The CDR3 has 14 amino acids. V lost 4 bases, J lost 0 bases, and 11 bases lay in between. The germline CDR1 and CDR2 sequences are SQVTM and ANQGSEA.

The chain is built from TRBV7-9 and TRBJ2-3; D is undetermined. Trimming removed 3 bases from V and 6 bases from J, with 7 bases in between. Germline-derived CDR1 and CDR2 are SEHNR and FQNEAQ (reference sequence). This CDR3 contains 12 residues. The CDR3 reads CASSLVDDTQYF. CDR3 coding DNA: TGTGCCAGCAGCTTGGTTGACGATACGCAGTATTTT.

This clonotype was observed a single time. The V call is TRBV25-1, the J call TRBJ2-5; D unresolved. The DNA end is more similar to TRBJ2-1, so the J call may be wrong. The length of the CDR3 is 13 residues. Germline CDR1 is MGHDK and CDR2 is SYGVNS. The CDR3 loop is CASSEVSQETQFF. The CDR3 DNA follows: TGTGCCAGCAGTGAAGTTTCCCAAGAGACCCAGTTCTTC.

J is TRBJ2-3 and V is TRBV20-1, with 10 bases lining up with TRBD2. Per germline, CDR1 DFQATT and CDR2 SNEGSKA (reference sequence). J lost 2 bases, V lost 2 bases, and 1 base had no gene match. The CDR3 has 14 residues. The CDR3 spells CSARLAGVTDTQYF. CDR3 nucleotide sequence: TGCAGTGCTAGACTAGCGGGGGTCACAGATACGCAGTATTTT.

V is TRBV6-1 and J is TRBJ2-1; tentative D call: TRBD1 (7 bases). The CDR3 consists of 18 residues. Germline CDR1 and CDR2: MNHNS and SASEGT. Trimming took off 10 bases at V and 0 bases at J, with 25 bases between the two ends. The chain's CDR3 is CATETKGGRGPSYNEQFF. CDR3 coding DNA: TGTGCCACCGAAACAAAGGGGGGAAGGGGGCCCTCCTACAATGAGCAGTTCTTC.

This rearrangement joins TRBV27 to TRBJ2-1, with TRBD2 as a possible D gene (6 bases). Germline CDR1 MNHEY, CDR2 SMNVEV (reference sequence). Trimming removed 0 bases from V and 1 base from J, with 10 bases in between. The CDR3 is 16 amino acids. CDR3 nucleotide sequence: TGTGCCAGCAGTTTATCGTACGGGGGATCCTACAATGAGCAGTTCTTC. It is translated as CASSLSYGGSYNEQFF.

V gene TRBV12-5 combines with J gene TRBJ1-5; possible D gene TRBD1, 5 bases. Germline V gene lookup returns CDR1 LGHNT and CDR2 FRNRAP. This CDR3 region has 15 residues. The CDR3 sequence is CAHRGTSFYFPPQHF. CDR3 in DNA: TGTGCCCACCGGGGGACGAGTTTCTACTTTCCGCCCCAGCATTTT.

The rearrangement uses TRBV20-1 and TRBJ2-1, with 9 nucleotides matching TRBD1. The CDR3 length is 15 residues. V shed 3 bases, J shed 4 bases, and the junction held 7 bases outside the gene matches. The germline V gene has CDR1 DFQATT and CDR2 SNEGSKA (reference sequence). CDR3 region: CSARGGTGKYNEQFF. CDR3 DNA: TGCAGTGCTAGGGGCGGGACAGGGAAGTACAATGAGCAGTTCTTC.

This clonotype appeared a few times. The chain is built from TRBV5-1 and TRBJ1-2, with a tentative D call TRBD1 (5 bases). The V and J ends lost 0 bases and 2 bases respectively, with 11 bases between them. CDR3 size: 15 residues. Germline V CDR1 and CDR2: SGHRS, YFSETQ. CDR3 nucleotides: TGCGCCAGCAGCTTGGATGGGACGGACAACTATGGCTACACCTTC. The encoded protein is CASSLDGTDNYGYTF.

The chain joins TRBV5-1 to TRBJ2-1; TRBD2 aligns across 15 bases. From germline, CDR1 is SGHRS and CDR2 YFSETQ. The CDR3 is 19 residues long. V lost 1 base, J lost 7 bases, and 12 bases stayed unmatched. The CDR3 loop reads CASSLPGLAGGRGRNEQFF. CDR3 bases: TGCGCCAGCAGCTTGCCCGGACTAGCGGGAGGGCGAGGTCGGAATGAGCAGTTCTTC.

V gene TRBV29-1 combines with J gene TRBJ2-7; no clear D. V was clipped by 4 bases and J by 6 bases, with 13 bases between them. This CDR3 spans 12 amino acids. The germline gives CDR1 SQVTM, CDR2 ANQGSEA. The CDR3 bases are TGCAGCGTTGCGGAAGGTTCGGGCGAGCAGTACTTC. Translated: CSVAEGSGEQYF.

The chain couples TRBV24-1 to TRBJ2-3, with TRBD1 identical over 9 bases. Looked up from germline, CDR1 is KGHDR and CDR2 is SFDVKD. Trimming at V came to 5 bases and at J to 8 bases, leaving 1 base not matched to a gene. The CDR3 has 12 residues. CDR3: CATSGQGGTQYF. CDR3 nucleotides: TGTGCCACCAGTGGACAGGGGGGTACGCAGTATTTT.

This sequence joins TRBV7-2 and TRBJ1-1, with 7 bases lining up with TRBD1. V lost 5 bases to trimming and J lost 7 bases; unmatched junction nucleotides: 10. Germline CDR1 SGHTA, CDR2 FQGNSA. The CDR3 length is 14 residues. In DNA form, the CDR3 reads TGTGCCAGCAGCCCTACCCTTAGGACAGGTGAAGCTTTCTTT. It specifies CASSPTLRTGEAFF.

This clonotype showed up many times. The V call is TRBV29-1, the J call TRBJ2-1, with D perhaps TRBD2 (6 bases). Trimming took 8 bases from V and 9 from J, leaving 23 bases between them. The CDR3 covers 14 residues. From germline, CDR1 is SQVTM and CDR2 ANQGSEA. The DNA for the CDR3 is TGCAGCTTAGCCGGGACGGCTGTGGGGGGTGAGCAGTTCTTC. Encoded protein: CSLAGTAVGGEQFF.

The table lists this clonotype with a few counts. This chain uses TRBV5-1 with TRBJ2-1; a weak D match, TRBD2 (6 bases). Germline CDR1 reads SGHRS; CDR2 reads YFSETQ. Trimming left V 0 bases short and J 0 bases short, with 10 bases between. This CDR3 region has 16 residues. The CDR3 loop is CASSLGDWSSYNEQFF. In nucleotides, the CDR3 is TGCGCCAGCAGCTTGGGGGACTGGAGCTCCTACAATGAGCAGTTCTTC.

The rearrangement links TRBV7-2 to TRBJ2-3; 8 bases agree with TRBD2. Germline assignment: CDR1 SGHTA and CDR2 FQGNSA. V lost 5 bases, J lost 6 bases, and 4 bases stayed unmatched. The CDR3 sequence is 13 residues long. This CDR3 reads CASSTLAGDTQYF. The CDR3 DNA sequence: TGTGCCAGCAGCACCTTAGCGGGGGATACGCAGTATTTT.

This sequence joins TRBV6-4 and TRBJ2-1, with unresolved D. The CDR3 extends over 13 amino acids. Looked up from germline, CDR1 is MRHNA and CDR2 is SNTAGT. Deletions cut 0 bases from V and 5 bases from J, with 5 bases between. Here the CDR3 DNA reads TGTGCCAGCAGTGACTCAACCAACAATGAGCAGTTCTTC. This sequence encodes CASSDSTNNEQFF.

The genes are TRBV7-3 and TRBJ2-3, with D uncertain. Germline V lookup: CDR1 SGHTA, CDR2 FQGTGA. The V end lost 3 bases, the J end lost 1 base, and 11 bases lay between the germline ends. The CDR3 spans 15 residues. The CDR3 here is CASSLGGIRTDTQYF. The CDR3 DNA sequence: TGTGCCAGCAGCTTGGGTGGGATACGCACAGATACGCAGTATTTT.